This passage covers 3 T cell receptor beta chains from one sample sequenced in a study of CD8 T cells in Susac syndrome. After extraction with the RNeasy kit, about 0.5 to 1 ug of the RNA was reverse transcribed using random hexamers. Using its own MiXCR run on the immunoSEQ multiplex PCR reads, TCRdb lists one record per CDR3 protein. The sample carries some 200,000 distinct CDR3 sequences, about 91% recorded once. The sample was CD4+ T cells from PBMCs. These receptors came from a human donor with Susac syndrome.

This rearrangement joins TRBV19 to TRBJ1-1; possible D gene TRBD1, 5 bases. Trimming removed 8 bases at V and 5 bases at J, with 18 bases between. This CDR3 is built from 14 residues. In germline, CDR1 is LNHDA, CDR2 SQIVND (reference sequence). As DNA, the CDR3 is TGTGCCAGTCGGCCCGCGCAGCAGGGTACTGAAGCTTTCTTT. The encoded protein is CASRPAQQGTEAFF.

V and J are TRBV15 and TRBJ1-1; possible D gene TRBD1, 5 bases. Looked up from germline, CDR1 is LNHNV and CDR2 is YYDKDF (reference sequence). The V end was cut by 4 bases, the J end by 3 bases, with 9 bases between. This CDR3 contains 13 residues. CDR3 sequence reads: CATSKNRHTEAFF. CDR3 in DNA: TGTGCCACCAGCAAAAACAGGCACACTGAAGCTTTCTTT. The variable domain in full, with the rest retrieved from reference TRBV15 and TRBJ1-1, is DAMVIQNPRYQVTQFGKPVTLSCSQTLNHNVMYWYQQKSSQAPKLLFHYYDKDFNNEADTPDNFQSRRPNTSFCFLDIRSPGLGDTAMYLCATSKNRHTEAFFGQGTRLTVV.

The chain employs TRBV11-2 and TRBJ2-3; possible D gene TRBD1, 6 bases. V was pared by 3 bases and J by 3 bases, with 13 bases between. This CDR3 has 15 residues. Per germline, CDR1 SGHAT and CDR2 FQNNGV. The CDR3 sequence: CASSLEPTGTDTQYF. The CDR3 region has the DNA TGTGCCAGCAGCTTGGAACCCACAGGGACAGATACGCAGTATTTT. Variable domain in full (rest from reference TRBV11-2 and TRBJ2-3): EAGVAQSPRYKIIEKRQSVAFWCNPISGHATLYWYQQILGQGPKLLIQFQNNGVVDDSQLPKDRFSAERLKGVDSTLKIQPAKLEDSAVYLCASSLEPTGTDTQYFGPGTRLTVL.